The rows below give T cell receptor beta chains drawn from one sample of a study of shared clonotypes between healthy human individuals. Here immunoSEQ multiplex PCR was the method, and the copy in TCRdb shows in-frame clones only, minus some. The data contain about 2.3 million clones, under 95% of them singletons. The sample taken for sequencing was naive CD4+ T cells from PBMCs. The receptors were gathered from a man between 18 and 29 years old in good health. Some clones in this sample may be carry-over from other donors' samples. The conserved cysteine and the conserved F or W are not part of the CDR3 here. Fields, in order: V gene, D gene, J gene, CDR3 protein. The D gene is left open where the match is weak.

V gene: TRBV10-3
D gene: .
J gene: TRBJ2-2
CDR3 protein: AINAGTGELF

V gene: TRBV19
D gene: TRBD2
J gene: TRBJ2-1
CDR3 protein: ASSPHMGGLVDEQF

V gene: TRBV18
D gene: .
J gene: TRBJ1-5
CDR3 protein: ASSPPGAGVNQPQH

V gene: TRBV7-9
D gene: .
J gene: TRBJ1-2
CDR3 protein: ASSAATGNYGYT

V gene: TRBV18
D gene: .
J gene: TRBJ1-5
CDR3 protein: ASSAGQTSNQPQH

V gene: TRBV5-1
D gene: TRBD1
J gene: TRBJ2-3
CDR3 protein: ASSWGDRGTDTQY

V gene: TRBV5-1
D gene: TRBD1
J gene: TRBJ2-2
CDR3 protein: ASSPGQYTGELF

V gene: TRBV30
D gene: .
J gene: TRBJ2-2
CDR3 protein: AWARGTSNTGELF

V gene: TRBV9
D gene: TRBD1
J gene: TRBJ1-4
CDR3 protein: ASSEGLWTGAGEKLF

V gene: TRBV27
D gene: TRBD1
J gene: TRBJ1-2
CDR3 protein: ASSLTQGEVYGYT

V gene: TRBV27
D gene: .
J gene: TRBJ2-7
CDR3 protein: ASSGSSSYEQY

V gene: TRBV7-9
D gene: TRBD1
J gene: TRBJ1-2
CDR3 protein: ASSFGTGRLNYGYT

V gene: TRBV2
D gene: .
J gene: TRBJ1-4
CDR3 protein: ASSVVNEKLF

V gene: TRBV28
D gene: .
J gene: TRBJ2-3
CDR3 protein: ASSLRGGGTDTQY